Listed here is a single T cell receptor (beta chain). Antigen: not known. This may stem from a read error, because a much larger clone lies one nucleotide away. The data derive from a study of blood T cells in healthy people across ages. Study-level points and caveats: Observed TCR beta diversity per million T cells went down as age went up. This fall followed a roughly linear course with age.

Next came a second PCR, run for about 6 to 11 cycles, which used a sample-barcoded 5' primer along with a J-beta primer mix. TCRdb fed the 5' RACE reads into MiXCR, producing one record per CDR3 protein. Among some 1 million distinct CDR3 sequences, less than 50% were seen once, and the ten largest hold under 20%. Looked up from germline, CDR1 is DFQATT and CDR2 is SNEGSKA (reference sequence). V was clipped by 3 bases and J by 0 bases, with 7 bases between them. The CDR3 totals 13 residues. This sequence was found in a woman aged 55-70 years in good health. Material for sequencing was blood. The chain recombines TRBV20-1 with TRBJ2-3; D unclear. The CDR3 DNA follows: TGCAGTGCTAGGGCGGATAGCACAGATACGCAGTATTTT. Protein product: CSARADSTDTQYF.